The present T cell receptor (beta chain) was sequenced within a study of T cells in Graves' hyperthyroidism and ophthalmopathy. Stable Graves' hyperthyroidism denoted no ophthalmopathy progression over 18 months. The study left out patients who had uncontrolled infection, other autoimmune disease, pregnancy or lactation. RNA transcripts provided the source from which TCR beta CDR3 regions were amplified. First-round RT-PCR targeting the TCR CDR3 was performed with the HTBI primer set. Using its own MiXCR run on the multiplex PCR reads, TCRdb lists one record per CDR3 protein. The sample lists 700,000 to 850,000 distinct CDR3 sequences, around 40% occurring once. Points from the study as a whole: Blood also showed most of the thyroid clonotypes that were expanded above 0.001.

This clonotype turned up a few times. Its antigen is as yet unknown. CDR3 length: 16 residues. Germline assignment: CDR1 MNHEY and CDR2 SVGAGI. Trimming left V 6 bases short and J 7 bases short, with 24 bases between. The TCR was taken from a middle-aged woman with Graves' hyperthyroidism. Sequencing was carried out using blood. The chain links TRBV6-5 to TRBJ2-5, with D perhaps TRBD1 or TRBD2 (6 bases each). In DNA form, the CDR3 reads TGTGCCAGCAGGCCTAAGGACGGGGGCGCGGTTGGGACCCAGTACTTC. This translates into CASRPKDGGAVGTQYF.